The rows below give T cell receptor beta chains drawn from one sample of a study of early T cells in non-severe SARS-CoV-2 infection. TCRdb used MiXCR to reprocess the 5' RACE reads, holding one entry per CDR3 protein. Counted here are 35,000 to 45,000 distinct CDR3 sequences, more than 10% occurring once; the ten biggest clones make up about a sixth. The material sequenced was whole blood. The origin of the receptors is an adult who was a healthcare worker with PCR-confirmed SARS-CoV-2 infection or an uninfected control (not recorded which). The CDR3 runs from the conserved cysteine through the conserved F or W. Fields, in order: V gene, CDR3 length, J gene, clone size, D gene, CDR3 protein, CDR3 DNA. D genes are given only for firm matches. Clone size appears in some rows only: once, few, many, or a class for an expanded clone.

V: TRBV5-6; length: 15; J: TRBJ1-5; size: few; D: TRBD1; CDR3: CASSFIDRANQPQHF; DNA: TGTGCCAGCAGTTTTATTGACAGGGCAAATCAGCCCCAGCATTTT
V: TRBV5-5; length: 14; J: TRBJ2-3; size: many; D: TRBD1; CDR3: CASSLQGMRDTQYF; DNA: TGTGCCAGCAGTCTACAGGGGATGAGGGATACGCAGTATTTT
V: TRBV29-1; length: 13; J: TRBJ1-1; size: few; D: NA; CDR3: CSVVELLNTEAFF; DNA: TGCAGCGTTGTGGAGCTGTTGAACACTGAAGCTTTCTTT
V: TRBV9; length: 15; J: TRBJ2-7; size: many; D: NA; CDR3: CASSGGEPARDEQYF; DNA: TGTGCCAGCAGCGGTGGAGAACCCGCTCGGGACGAGCAGTACTTC
V: TRBV28; length: 14; J: TRBJ1-2; size: many; D: NA; CDR3: CASSLTGLSYGYTF; DNA: TGTGCCAGCAGTTTAACGGGCCTCAGTTATGGCTACACCTTC
V: TRBV11-2; length: 14; J: TRBJ2-1; size: few; D: TRBD2; CDR3: CASSLGGGTNEQFF; DNA: TGTGCCAGCAGCTTAGGCGGGGGAACCAATGAGCAGTTCTTC
V: TRBV20-1; length: 17; J: TRBJ2-6; size: few; D: NA; CDR3: CSARDLMRGSGANVLTF; DNA: TGCAGTGCTAGAGATCTCATGAGGGGATCTGGGGCCAACGTCCTGACTTTC
V: TRBV2; length: 15; J: TRBJ2-7; size: few; D: NA; CDR3: CASRLAGSLTYEQYF; DNA: TGTGCCAGCAGGCTGGCGGGCAGCCTCACCTACGAGCAGTACTTC
V: TRBV11-3; length: 14; J: TRBJ1-1; size: many; D: NA; CDR3: CASSLDTMNTEAFF; DNA: TGTGCCAGCAGCTTAGACACGATGAACACTGAAGCTTTCTTT
V: TRBV29-1; length: 12; J: TRBJ1-1; size: few; D: NA; CDR3: CSVDAVNTEAFF; DNA: TGCAGCGTTGACGCGGTGAACACTGAAGCTTTCTTT
V: TRBV5-4; length: 14; J: TRBJ2-5; size: NA; D: TRBD2; CDR3: CASSPGGYQETQYF; DNA: TGTGCCAGCAGCCCCGGGGGGTACCAAGAGACCCAGTACTTC
V: TRBV29-1; length: 13; J: TRBJ2-1; size: many; D: NA; CDR3: CSVVSGAYNEQFF; DNA: TGCAGCGTTGTTAGCGGAGCCTACAATGAGCAGTTCTTC
V: TRBV20-1; length: 13; J: TRBJ1-3; size: many; D: NA; CDR3: CSARALPGNTIYF; DNA: TGCAGTGCTAGAGCCCTTCCAGGAAACACCATATATTTT
V: TRBV7-2; length: 11; J: TRBJ2-5; size: few; D: NA; CDR3: CASSRKETQYF; DNA: TGTGCCAGCAGCCGGAAAGAGACCCAGTACTTC
V: TRBV28; length: 14; J: TRBJ2-7; size: many; D: NA; CDR3: CASRPPTGPFEQYF; DNA: TGTGCCAGCAGGCCCCCGACGGGTCCGTTCGAGCAGTACTTC
V: TRBV6-2/TRBV6-3; length: 20; J: TRBJ2-2; size: few; D: TRBD1; CDR3: CASSYSEVSGGTGFTGELFF; DNA: TGTGCCAGCAGTTACTCGGAGGTGTCGGGCGGGACAGGGTTCACCGGGGAGCTGTTTTTT
V: TRBV18; length: 13; J: TRBJ2-2; size: many; D: NA; CDR3: CASSGTLTGELFF; DNA: TGTGCCAGCTCCGGGACACTCACCGGGGAGCTGTTTTTT
V: TRBV7-2; length: 13; J: TRBJ2-1; size: many; D: NA; CDR3: CASSLSEVNEQFF; DNA: TGTGCCAGCAGCTTATCCGAAGTGAACGAGCAGTTCTTC
V: TRBV5-1; length: 16; J: TRBJ2-3; size: NA; D: NA; CDR3: CASSRRQLTSTNTQYF; DNA: TGCGCCAGCAGCAGACGACAGCTGACTAGTACTAATACGCAGTATTTT
V: TRBV11-2; length: 15; J: TRBJ2-7; size: many; D: NA; CDR3: CASSLEGGPSYEQYF; DNA: TGTGCCAGCAGCTTAGAGGGGGGCCCTTCCTACGAGCAGTACTTC
V: TRBV20-1; length: 15; J: TRBJ2-3; size: NA; D: NA; CDR3: CSAPQSRSSTDTQYF; DNA: TGCAGTGCGCCACAGAGTCGTTCTAGCACAGATACGCAGTATTTT
V: TRBV7-9; length: 17; J: TRBJ2-1; size: many; D: TRBD2; CDR3: CASSLERLAGAFNEQFF; DNA: TGTGCCAGCAGCTTAGAGAGACTAGCGGGAGCCTTCAATGAGCAGTTCTTC
V: TRBV5-1; length: 15; J: TRBJ1-1; size: many; D: NA; CDR3: CASSLGTGYMTEAFF; DNA: TGCGCCAGCAGCTTGGGTACAGGCTACATGACTGAAGCTTTCTTT
V: TRBV4-1; length: 15; J: TRBJ2-7; size: many; D: TRBD2; CDR3: CASSSREGPPDEQYF; DNA: TGCGCCAGCAGCAGCCGGGAGGGCCCCCCCGACGAGCAGTACTTC
V: TRBV4-1; length: 15; J: TRBJ1-5; size: NA; D: NA; CDR3: CASSQEGGGNQPQHF; DNA: TGCGCCAGCAGCCAAGAGGGAGGGGGCAATCAGCCCCAGCATTTT
V: TRBV20-1; length: 14; J: TRBJ2-7; size: few; D: NA; CDR3: CSAQQPGTRYEQYF; DNA: TGCAGTGCTCAACAACCCGGGACTCGCTACGAGCAGTACTTC
V: TRBV11-2; length: 15; J: TRBJ2-3; size: once; D: NA; CDR3: CASSPGAGVTDTQYF; DNA: TGTGCCAGCAGTCCAGGGGCAGGGGTTACAGATACGCAGTATTTT
V: TRBV4-2; length: 15; J: TRBJ2-7; size: many; D: TRBD2; CDR3: CASSHAGGNSYEQYF; DNA: TGTGCCAGCAGCCATGCCGGGGGGAACTCCTACGAGCAGTACTTC
V: TRBV4-3; length: 14; J: TRBJ2-3; size: many; D: TRBD1; CDR3: CASSPGQGSDTQYF; DNA: TGCGCCAGCAGCCCAGGACAGGGGTCAGATACGCAGTATTTT